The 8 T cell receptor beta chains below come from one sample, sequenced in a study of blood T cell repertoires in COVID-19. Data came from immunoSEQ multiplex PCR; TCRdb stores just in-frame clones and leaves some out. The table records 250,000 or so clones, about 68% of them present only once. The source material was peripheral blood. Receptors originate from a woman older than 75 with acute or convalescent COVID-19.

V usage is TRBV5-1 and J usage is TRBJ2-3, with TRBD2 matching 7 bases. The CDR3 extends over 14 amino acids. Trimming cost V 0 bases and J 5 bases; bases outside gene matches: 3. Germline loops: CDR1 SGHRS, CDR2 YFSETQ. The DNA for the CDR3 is TGCGCCAGCAGCTTGGCCAGGGAGGGAGATACGCAGTATTTT. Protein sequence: CASSLAREGDTQYF.

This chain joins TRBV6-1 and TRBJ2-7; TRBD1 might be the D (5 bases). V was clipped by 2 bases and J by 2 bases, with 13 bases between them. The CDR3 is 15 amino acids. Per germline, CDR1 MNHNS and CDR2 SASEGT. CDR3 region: CASSETRVGPYEQYF. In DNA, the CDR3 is TGTGCCAGCAGTGAAACCCGGGTGGGGCCCTACGAGCAGTACTTC.

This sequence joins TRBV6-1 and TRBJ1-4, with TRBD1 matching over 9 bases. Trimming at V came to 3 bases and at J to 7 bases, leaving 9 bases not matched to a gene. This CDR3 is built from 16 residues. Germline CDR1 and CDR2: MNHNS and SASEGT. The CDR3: CASSDASTGGGEKLFF. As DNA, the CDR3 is TGTGCCAGCAGTGACGCCTCAACAGGGGGCGGTGAAAAACTGTTTTTT.

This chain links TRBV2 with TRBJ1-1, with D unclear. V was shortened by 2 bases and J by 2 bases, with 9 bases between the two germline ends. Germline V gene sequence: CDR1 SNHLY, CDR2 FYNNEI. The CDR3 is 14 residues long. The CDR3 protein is CASSEFRGNTEAFF. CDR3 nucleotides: TGTGCCAGCAGTGAATTTCGGGGAAACACTGAAGCTTTCTTT.

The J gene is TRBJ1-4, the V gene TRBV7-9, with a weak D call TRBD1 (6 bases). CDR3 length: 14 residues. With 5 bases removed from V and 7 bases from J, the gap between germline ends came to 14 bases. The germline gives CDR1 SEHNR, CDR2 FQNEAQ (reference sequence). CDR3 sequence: CASSGPQGGEKLFF. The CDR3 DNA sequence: TGTGCCAGCAGCGGTCCCCAAGGGGGTGAAAAACTGTTTTTT.

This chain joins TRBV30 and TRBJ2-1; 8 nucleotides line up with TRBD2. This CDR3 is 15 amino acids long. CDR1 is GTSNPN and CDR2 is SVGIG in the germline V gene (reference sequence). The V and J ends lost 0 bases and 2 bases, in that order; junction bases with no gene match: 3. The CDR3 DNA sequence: TGTGCCTGGAGTGTAACCGGGAGGGCCTACAATGAGCAGTTCTTC. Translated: CAWSVTGRAYNEQFF.

Written as DNA, the CDR3 is TGTGCCAGCAGCGCCAACTCGGCCAGGTCGGAGACCCAGTACTTC. This encodes CASSANSARSETQYF. The chain is built from TRBV5-4 and TRBJ2-5, with unresolved D. V was trimmed by 4 bases and J by 5 bases, leaving 18 bases between them. The CDR3 is made up of 15 amino acids. Germline CDR1 is SGHNT and CDR2 is YYREEE (reference sequence).

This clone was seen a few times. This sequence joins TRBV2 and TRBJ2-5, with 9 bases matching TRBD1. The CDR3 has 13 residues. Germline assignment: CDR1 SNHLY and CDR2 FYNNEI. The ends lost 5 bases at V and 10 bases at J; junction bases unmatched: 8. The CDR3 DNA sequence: TGTGCCAGCAGTCTAGGACAGGGGAGCGGCCAGTACTTC. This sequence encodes CASSLGQGSGQYF.